This T cell receptor beta chain was obtained from a study of cytomegalovirus exposure and HLA in healthy donors. For the study at large: In terms of ancestry, the Caucasian-associated cluster contained roughly 80% of the approximately 420 genotyped donors. Whole-study results and caveats: For presence/absence analyses, sequencing depth was assumed to be roughly uniform across donors. An Asian-associated ancestry cluster reportedly showed fewer N-insertions than the approximately 690-donor mean in a later analysis. It was only CMV serostatus that was available as immune exposure information.

Primers for the PCR totalled 60 Vbeta and 13 Jbeta. The protocol was immunoSEQ multiplex PCR, while the TCRdb copy is restricted to in-frame clones and leaves out a portion. The sample has 170,000 or so clones; 65% to 80% are singletons. V dropped 0 bases and J dropped 6 bases, with 16 bases sitting between them. The CDR3 consists of 15 residues. Germline CDR1 GTSNPN, CDR2 SVGIG (reference sequence). As to this clone: Its antigen is unidentified.

Sequenced: PBMCs. The TCR was taken from a woman in her fifties or sixties in good health and CMV-seropositive. The chain combines TRBV30 with TRBJ2-3, with D perhaps matching TRBD2 (6 bases). In DNA, the CDR3 is TGTGCCTGGAGTGTAGAATTGACCCGGGGGGATACGCAGTATTTT. It yields the protein CAWSVELTRGDTQYF.